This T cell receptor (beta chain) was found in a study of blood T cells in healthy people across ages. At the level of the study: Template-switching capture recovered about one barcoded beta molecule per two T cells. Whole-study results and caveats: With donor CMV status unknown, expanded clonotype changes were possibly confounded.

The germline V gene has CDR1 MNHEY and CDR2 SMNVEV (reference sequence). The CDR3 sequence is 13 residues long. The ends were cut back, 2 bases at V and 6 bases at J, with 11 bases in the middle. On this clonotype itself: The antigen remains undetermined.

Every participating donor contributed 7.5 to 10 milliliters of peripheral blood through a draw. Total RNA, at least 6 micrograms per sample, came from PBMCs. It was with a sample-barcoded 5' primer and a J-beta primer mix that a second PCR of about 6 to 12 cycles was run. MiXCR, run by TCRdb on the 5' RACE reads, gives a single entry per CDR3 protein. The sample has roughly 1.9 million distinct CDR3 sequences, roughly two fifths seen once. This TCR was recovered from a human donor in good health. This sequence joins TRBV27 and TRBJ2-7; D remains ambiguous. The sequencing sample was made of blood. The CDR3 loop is CASSLRSPGEQYF. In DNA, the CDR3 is TGTGCCAGCAGTTTAAGGAGCCCTGGCGAGCAGTACTTC.